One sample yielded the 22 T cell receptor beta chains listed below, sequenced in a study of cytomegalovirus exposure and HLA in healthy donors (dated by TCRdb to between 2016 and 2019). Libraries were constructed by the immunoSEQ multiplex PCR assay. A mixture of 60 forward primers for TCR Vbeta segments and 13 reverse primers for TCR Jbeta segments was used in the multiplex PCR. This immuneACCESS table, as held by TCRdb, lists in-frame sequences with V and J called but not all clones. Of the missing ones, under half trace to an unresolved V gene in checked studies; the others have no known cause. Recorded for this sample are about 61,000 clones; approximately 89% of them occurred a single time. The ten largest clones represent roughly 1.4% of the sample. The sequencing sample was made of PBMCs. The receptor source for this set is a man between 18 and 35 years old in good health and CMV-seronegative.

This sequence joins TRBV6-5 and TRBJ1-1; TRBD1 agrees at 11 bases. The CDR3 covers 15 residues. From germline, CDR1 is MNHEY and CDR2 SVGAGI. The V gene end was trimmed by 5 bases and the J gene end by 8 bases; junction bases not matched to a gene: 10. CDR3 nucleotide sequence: TGTGCCAGCAGTGGCCCGGGACAGGGGGAGTGGGAAGCTTTCTTT. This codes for CASSGPGQGEWEAFF.

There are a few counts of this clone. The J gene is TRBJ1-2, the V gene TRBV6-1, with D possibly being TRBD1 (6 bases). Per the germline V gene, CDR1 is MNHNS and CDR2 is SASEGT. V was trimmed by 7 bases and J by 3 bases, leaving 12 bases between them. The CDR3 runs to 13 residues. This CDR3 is CASTIQGYYGYTF. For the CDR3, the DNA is TGTGCCAGCACTATACAGGGATACTATGGCTACACCTTC.

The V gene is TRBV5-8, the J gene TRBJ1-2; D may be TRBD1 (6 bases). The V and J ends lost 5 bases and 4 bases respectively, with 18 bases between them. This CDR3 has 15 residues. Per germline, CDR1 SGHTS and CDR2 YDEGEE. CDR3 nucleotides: TGTGCCAGCAGGCGCCAAACAGGGTCTAGCTATGGCTACACCTTC. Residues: CASRRQTGSSYGYTF.

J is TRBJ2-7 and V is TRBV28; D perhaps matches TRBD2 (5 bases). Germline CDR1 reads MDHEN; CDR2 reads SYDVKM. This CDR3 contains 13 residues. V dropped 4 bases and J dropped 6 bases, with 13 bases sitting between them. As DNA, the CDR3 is TGTGCCAGCAGTTCGATAACTAGAAGCGAGCAGTACTTC. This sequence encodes CASSSITRSEQYF.

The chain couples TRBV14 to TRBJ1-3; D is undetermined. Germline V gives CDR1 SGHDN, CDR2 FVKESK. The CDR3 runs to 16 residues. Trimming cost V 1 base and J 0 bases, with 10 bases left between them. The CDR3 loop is CASSQVIESSGNTIYF. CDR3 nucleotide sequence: TGTGCCAGCAGCCAAGTAATCGAGAGCTCTGGAAACACCATATATTTT.

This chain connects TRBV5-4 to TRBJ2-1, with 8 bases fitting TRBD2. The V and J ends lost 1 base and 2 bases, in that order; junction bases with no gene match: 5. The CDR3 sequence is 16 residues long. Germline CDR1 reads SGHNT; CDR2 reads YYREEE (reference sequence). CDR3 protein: CASSLSAGGTYNEQFF. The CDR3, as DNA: TGTGCCAGCAGCTTGTCCGCGGGGGGAACCTACAATGAGCAGTTCTTC. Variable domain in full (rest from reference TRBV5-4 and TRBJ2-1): ETGVTQSPTHLIKTRGQQVTLRCSSQSGHNTVSWYQQALGQGPQFIFQYYREEENGRGNFPPRFSGLQFPNYSSELNVNALELDDSALYLCASSLSAGGTYNEQFFGPGTRLTVL.

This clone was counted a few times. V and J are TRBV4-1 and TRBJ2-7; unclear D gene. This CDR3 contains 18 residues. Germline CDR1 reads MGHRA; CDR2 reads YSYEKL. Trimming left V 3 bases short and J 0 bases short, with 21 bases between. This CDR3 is CASSHPGLKEIHSYEQYF. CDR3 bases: TGCGCCAGCAGCCACCCGGGTCTAAAAGAGATTCACTCCTACGAGCAGTACTTC.

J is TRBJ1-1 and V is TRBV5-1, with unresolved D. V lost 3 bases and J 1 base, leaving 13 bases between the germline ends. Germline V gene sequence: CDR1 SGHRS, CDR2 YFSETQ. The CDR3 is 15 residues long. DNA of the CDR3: TGCGCCAGCAGCTCGAAGACGGGAGAGAACACTGAAGCTTTCTTT. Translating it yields CASSSKTGENTEAFF.

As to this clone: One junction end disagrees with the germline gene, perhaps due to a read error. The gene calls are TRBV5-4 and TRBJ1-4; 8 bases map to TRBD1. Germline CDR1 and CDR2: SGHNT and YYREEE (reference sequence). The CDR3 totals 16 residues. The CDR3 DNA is TGTGCCAGCAGCTTGCTCCCACAGGGGGGAAATGAAAAACTATTTTTT. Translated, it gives CASSLLPQGGNEKLFF.

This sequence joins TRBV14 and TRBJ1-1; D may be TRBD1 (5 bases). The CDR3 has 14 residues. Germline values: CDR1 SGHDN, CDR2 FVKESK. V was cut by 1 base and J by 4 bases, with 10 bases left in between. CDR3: CASSQAVGGTEAFF. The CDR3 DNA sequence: TGTGCCAGCAGCCAAGCTGTGGGGGGCACTGAAGCTTTCTTT.

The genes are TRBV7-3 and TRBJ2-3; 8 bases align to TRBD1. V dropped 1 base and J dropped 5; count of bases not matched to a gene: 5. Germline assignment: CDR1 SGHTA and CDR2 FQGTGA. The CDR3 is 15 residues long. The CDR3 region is CASSLNGQGVDTQYF. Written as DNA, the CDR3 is TGTGCCAGCAGCTTAAACGGACAGGGTGTAGATACGCAGTATTTT.

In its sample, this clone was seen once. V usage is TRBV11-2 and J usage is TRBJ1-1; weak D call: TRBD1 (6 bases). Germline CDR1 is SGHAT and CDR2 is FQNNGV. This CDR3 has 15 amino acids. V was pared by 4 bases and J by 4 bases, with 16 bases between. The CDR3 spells CASSSARGGATEAFF. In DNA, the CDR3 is TGTGCCAGCAGCTCAGCGCGTGGGGGGGCCACTGAAGCTTTCTTT.

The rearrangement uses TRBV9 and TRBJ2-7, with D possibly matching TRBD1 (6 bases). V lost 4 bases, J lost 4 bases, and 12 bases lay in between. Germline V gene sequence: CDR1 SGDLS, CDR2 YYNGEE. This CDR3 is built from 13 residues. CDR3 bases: TGTGCCAGCAGCCAGGACAGTAAATACGAGCAGTACTTC. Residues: CASSQDSKYEQYF.

This CDR3 reads CASSLYSFGYTF. CDR3 in DNA: TGTGCCAGCAGCTTATACAGCTTTGGCTACACCTTC. The rearrangement links TRBV11-2 to TRBJ1-2, with D hard to call. Trimming took off 2 bases at V and 7 bases at J, with 8 bases between the two ends. CDR3 length: 12 amino acids. CDR1 is SGHAT, CDR2 FQNNGV, per germline.

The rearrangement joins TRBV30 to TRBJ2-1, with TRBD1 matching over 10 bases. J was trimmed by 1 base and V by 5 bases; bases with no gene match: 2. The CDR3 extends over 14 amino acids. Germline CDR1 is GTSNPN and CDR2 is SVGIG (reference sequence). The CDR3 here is CAWGQGVSYNEQFF. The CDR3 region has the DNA TGTGCCTGGGGACAGGGGGTATCCTACAATGAGCAGTTCTTC.

The CDR3 loop reads CASSLTVNTEAFF. The DNA for the CDR3 is TGTGCCAGCAGTCTGACAGTTAACACTGAAGCTTTCTTT. The chain combines TRBV6-5 with TRBJ1-1; TRBD1 might be the D (5 bases). CDR3 length: 13 residues. Germline CDR1 is MNHEY and CDR2 is SVGAGI. Trimming removed 5 bases from V and 2 bases from J, with 9 bases in between.

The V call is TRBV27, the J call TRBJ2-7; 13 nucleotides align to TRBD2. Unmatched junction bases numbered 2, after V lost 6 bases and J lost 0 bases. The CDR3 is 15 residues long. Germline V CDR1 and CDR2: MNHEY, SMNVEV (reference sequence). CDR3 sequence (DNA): TGTGCCAGCAGCGGGACTAGCGGGGTCTCCTACGAGCAGTACTTC. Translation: CASSGTSGVSYEQYF.

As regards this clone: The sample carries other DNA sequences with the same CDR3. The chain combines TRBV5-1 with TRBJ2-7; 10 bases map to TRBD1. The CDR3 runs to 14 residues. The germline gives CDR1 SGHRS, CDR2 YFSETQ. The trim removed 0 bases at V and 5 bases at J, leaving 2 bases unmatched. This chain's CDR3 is CASSLGQGADEQYF. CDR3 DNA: TGCGCCAGCAGCTTGGGACAGGGGGCGGACGAGCAGTACTTC.

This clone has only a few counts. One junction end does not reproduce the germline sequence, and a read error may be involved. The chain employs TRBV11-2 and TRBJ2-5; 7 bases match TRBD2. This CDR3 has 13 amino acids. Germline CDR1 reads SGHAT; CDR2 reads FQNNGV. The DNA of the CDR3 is TGTGCCAGCAGCTTGGGAGGGAATTTCACTCCTAACTTC. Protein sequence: CASSLGGNFTPNF.

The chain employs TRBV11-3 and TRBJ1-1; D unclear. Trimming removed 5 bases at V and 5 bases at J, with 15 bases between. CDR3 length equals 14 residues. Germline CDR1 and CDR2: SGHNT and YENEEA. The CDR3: CASSPPSAKTEAFF. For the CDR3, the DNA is TGTGCCAGCAGCCCCCCTTCCGCGAAGACTGAAGCTTTCTTT.

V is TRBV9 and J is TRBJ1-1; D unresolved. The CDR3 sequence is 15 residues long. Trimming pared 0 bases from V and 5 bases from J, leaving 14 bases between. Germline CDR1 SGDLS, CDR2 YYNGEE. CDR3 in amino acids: CASSVGRVGWTEAFF. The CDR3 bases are TGTGCCAGCAGCGTAGGGAGGGTGGGGTGGACTGAAGCTTTCTTT. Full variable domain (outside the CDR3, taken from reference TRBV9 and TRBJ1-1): DSGVTQTPKHLITATGQRVTLRCSPRSGDLSVYWYQQSLDQGLQFLIQYYNGEERAKGNILERFSAQQFPDLHSELNLSSLELGDSALYFCASSVGRVGWTEAFFGQGTRLTVV.

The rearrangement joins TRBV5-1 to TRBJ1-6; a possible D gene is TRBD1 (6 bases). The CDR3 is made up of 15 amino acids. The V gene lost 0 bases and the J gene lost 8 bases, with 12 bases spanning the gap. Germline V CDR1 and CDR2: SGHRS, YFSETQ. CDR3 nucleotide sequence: TGCGCCAGCAGCTTGGCGGGGGGCAGGGATTCACCCCTCCACTTT. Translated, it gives CASSLAGGRDSPLHF.